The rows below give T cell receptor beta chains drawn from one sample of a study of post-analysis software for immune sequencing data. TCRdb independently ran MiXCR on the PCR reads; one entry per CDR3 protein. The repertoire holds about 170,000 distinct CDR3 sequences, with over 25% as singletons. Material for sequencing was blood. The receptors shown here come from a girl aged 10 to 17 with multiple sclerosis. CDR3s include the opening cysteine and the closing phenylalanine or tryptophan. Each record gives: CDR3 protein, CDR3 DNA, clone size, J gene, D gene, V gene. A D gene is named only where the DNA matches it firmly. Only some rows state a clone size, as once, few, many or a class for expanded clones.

CASSRRGLNTEAFF TGTGCCAGCAGCAGGAGGGGATTGAACACTGAAGCTTTCTTT few TRBJ1-1 NA TRBV27
CASRPSLGTGWDIQYF TGTGCCAGCAGGCCCTCCCTAGGGACAGGGTGGGACATTCAGTACTTC NA TRBJ2-4 TRBD1 TRBV28
CASLLGGIDTQYF TGTGCCAGTCTTCTAGGAGGAATAGATACGCAGTATTTT many TRBJ2-3 NA TRBV6-1
CASSLGQANYGYTF TGTGCCAGCAGTTTGGGACAGGCTAACTATGGCTACACCTTC many TRBJ1-2 TRBD1 TRBV12-3/TRBV12-4
CSGSGGSTEAFF TGCAGCGGATCAGGGGGCAGTACTGAAGCTTTCTTT few TRBJ1-1 TRBD1 TRBV29-1
CASSPRGTRYGYTF TGTGCCAGCTCACCACGGGGGACACGCTATGGCTACACCTTC NA TRBJ1-2 NA TRBV18
CASIAYPDRRDEKLFF TGTGCCAGCATAGCTTATCCGGACAGGAGGGATGAAAAACTGTTTTTT NA TRBJ1-4 TRBD1 TRBV6-6
CSAYLAVGSSYNEQFF TGCAGTGCTTACCTAGCGGTGGGAAGCTCCTACAATGAGCAGTTCTTC many TRBJ2-1 TRBD2 TRBV20-1
CASSSRWDQPQHF TGTGCCAGCAGTAGCCGGTGGGATCAGCCCCAGCATTTT few TRBJ1-5 NA TRBV2
CSAGDPRAYSNQPQHF TGCAGTGCTGGAGATCCTCGGGCTTATAGCAATCAGCCCCAGCATTTT NA TRBJ1-5 NA TRBV20-1
CASSPASVSTDTQYF TGTGCCAGCAGTCCAGCTAGCGTCAGCACAGATACGCAGTATTTT NA TRBJ2-3 NA TRBV7-9
CSAVGTGSIFGEQYF TGCAGTGCTGTCGGGACAGGGTCGATTTTCGGCGAGCAGTATTTT many TRBJ2-3 TRBD1 TRBV20-1
CASSLESRDRQQFF TGCGCCAGCAGCTTGGAGTCCCGGGACAGGCAGCAGTTCTTC many TRBJ2-1 TRBD1 TRBV5-1
CASSSSLAGGGELFF TGTGCCAGCAGCTCCTCTCTAGCGGGAGGCGGGGAGCTGTTTTTT few TRBJ2-2 TRBD2 TRBV7-2
CSVETGVERYTEAFF TGCAGCGTTGAAACAGGGGTTGAACGGTACACTGAAGCTTTCTTT NA TRBJ1-1 TRBD1 TRBV29-1
CASSPSRGRDIQYF TGTGCCAGCAGTCCCTCCAGGGGGCGTGACATTCAGTACTTC many TRBJ2-4 TRBD1 TRBV28
CASSSRTGTAGANVLTF TGTGCCAGCAGCTCCAGGACGGGCACTGCGGGGGCCAACGTCCTGACTTTC once TRBJ2-6 NA TRBV7-8
CASSLGAGANVLTF TGTGCCAGCAGTTTGGGGGCTGGGGCCAACGTCCTGACTTTC few TRBJ2-6 NA TRBV28
CASSLGPGRINTEAFF TGTGCCAGCAGCTTAGGACCTGGTAGGATTAACACTGAAGCTTTCTTT NA TRBJ1-1 NA TRBV7-2
CAWRGIVGEQYF TGTGCCTGGAGGGGGATAGTCGGCGAGCAGTACTTC NA TRBJ2-7 NA TRBV30
CASSYGTGPFTEAFF TGTGCCAGCAGCTATGGGACAGGGCCTTTCACTGAAGCTTTCTTT NA TRBJ1-1 TRBD1 TRBV5-6
CASSMLAGVRDTQYF TGTGCCAGTAGTATGTTGGCGGGAGTTCGGGATACGCAGTATTTT few TRBJ2-3 TRBD2 TRBV19
CASSYSTLAGHNEQFF TGTGCCAGCAGTTACTCGACACTAGCGGGTCACAATGAGCAGTTCTTC NA TRBJ2-1 TRBD2 TRBV6-6
CASSHRTRASGGVGTEAFF TGTGCCAGCAGCCACCGAACCAGAGCCTCAGGGGGCGTAGGTACTGAAGCTTTCTTT once TRBJ1-1 TRBD1 TRBV3-1
CASSPSAGGRLYEQYF TGTGCCAGCAGCCCGTCAGCGGGCGGGAGGTTGTACGAGCAGTACTTC many TRBJ2-7 TRBD2 TRBV7-6
CASSEPPGHLNYGYTF TGCGCCAGCAGTGAACCTCCGGGACACTTAAACTATGGCTACACCTTC few TRBJ1-2 NA TRBV10-2
CSARSPGQGTDTQYF TGCAGTGCTAGATCCCCGGGACAGGGGACAGATACGCAGTATTTT few TRBJ2-3 TRBD1 TRBV20-1
CASSSSATGPNEKLFF TGCGCCAGCAGCTCCTCGGCGACAGGGCCTAATGAAAAACTGTTTTTT NA TRBJ1-4 TRBD1 TRBV5-1
CASSSWTGTNQPQHF TGTGCCAGCAGCTCATGGACAGGCACCAATCAGCCCCAGCATTTT NA TRBJ1-5 TRBD1 TRBV7-2
CASSDGDWGGNRPQHF TGTGCCAGCAGTGATGGTGATTGGGGTGGGAACCGGCCCCAGCATTTT NA TRBJ1-5 NA TRBV2
CSAALSGTGNQPQHF TGCAGTGCTGCCCTTTCGGGGACGGGAAATCAGCCCCAGCATTTT few TRBJ1-5 NA TRBV20-1
CASSQDGDGTGYTF TGTGCCAGCAGCCAAGATGGGGACGGTACTGGCTACACCTTC NA TRBJ1-2 NA TRBV3-1